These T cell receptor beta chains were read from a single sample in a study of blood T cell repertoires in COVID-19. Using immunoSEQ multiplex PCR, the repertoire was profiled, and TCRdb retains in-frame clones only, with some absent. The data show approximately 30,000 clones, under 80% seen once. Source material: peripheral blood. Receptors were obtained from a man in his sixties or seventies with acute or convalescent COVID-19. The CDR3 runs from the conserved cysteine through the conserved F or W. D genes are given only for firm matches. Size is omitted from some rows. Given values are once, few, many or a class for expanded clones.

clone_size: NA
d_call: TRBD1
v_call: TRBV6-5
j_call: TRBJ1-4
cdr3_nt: TGTGCCAGCAGCCCGACAGGGTCCGAAAAACTGTTTTTT
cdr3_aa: CASSPTGSEKLFF

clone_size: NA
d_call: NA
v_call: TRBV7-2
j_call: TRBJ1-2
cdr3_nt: TGTGCCAGCAGCCCGGCGCGGAACAGGGCAATCAACTATGGCTACACCTTC
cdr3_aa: CASSPARNRAINYGYTF

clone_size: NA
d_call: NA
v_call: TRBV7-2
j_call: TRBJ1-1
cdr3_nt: TGTGCCAGCAGCTTCATGGCGAACACTGAAGCTTTCTTT
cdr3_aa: CASSFMANTEAFF

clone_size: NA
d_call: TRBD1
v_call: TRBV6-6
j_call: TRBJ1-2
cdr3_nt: TGTGCCAGCAGCCAGGGACAGGGGAATGGCTACACCTTC
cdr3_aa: CASSQGQGNGYTF

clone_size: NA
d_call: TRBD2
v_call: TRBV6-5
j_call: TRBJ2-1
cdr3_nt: TGTGCCAGCAGCCCCCGACTAGCTGCCAATGAGCAGTTCTTC
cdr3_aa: CASSPRLAANEQFF

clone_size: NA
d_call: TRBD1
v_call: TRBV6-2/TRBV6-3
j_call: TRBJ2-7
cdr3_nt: TGTGCCAGCAGCCTCCGGGACAGGGGACCTTACGAGCAGTACTTC
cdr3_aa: CASSLRDRGPYEQYF

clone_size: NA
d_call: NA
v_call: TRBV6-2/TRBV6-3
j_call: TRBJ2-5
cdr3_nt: TGTGCCAGCAGTTTGGGGGGGCGGGAGACCCAGTACTTC
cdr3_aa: CASSLGGRETQYF

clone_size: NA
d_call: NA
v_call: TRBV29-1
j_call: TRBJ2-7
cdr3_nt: TGCAGCGTCCTAGTGGTCCAGCGGGAGCAGTACTTC
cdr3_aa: CSVLVVQREQYF

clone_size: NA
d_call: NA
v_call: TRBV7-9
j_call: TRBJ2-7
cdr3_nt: TGTGCCAGCAGCTCCCAAAACTACGAGCAGTACTTC
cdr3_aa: CASSSQNYEQYF

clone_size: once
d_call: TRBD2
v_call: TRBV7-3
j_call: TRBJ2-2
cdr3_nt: TGTGCCAGCAGCTTAACAATGGCGGGAGGTGCCGGGGAGCTGTTTTTT
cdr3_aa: CASSLTMAGGAGELFF

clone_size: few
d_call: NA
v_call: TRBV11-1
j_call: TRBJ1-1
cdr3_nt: TGTGCCAGCAGCTCCGGGAGTGGTGAAGCTTTCTTT
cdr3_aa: CASSSGSGEAFF

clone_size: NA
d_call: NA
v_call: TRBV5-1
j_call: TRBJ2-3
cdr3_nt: TGCGCCAGCAGCTTGGAGGGACAAAGCACAGATACGCAGTATTTT
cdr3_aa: CASSLEGQSTDTQYF

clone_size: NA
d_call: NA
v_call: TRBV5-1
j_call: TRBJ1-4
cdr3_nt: TGCGCCAGCAGCTTGTTGGGGGAGGATAATGAAAAACTGTTTTTT
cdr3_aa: CASSLLGEDNEKLFF

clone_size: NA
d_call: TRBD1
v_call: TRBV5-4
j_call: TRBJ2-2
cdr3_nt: TGTGCCAGCAGCTTGGGGCAGGGGGCTGTCACCGGGGAGCTGTTTTTT
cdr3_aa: CASSLGQGAVTGELFF

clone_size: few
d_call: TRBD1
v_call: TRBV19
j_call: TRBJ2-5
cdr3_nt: TGTGCCAGTAGGGGGGACAGGGGCCTCGACCAAGAGACCCAGTACTTC
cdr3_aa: CASRGDRGLDQETQYF

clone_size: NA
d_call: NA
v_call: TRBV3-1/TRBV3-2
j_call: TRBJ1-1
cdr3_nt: TGTGCCAGCAGCCACAGGGGCCACACTGAAGCTTTCTTT
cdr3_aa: CASSHRGHTEAFF

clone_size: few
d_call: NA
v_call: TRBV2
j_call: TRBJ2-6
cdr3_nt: TGTGCCAGCAGTGAACCGTCTGGGGCCAACGTCCTGACTTTC
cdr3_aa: CASSEPSGANVLTF

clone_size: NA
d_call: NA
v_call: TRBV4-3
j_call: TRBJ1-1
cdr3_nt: TGCGCCAGCAGCCTTACACAGGGCACGGTGGCTTTCTTT
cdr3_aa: CASSLTQGTVAFF

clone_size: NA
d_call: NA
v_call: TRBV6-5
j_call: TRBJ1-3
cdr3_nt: TGTGCCAGCGGCGGGGGGGTCAGTGGAAACACCATATATTTT
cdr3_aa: CASGGGVSGNTIYF

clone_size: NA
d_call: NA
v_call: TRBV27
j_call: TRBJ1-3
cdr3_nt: TGTGCCAGCAGTTTGCGGCCCTTCTCTGGAAACACCATATATTTT
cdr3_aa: CASSLRPFSGNTIYF

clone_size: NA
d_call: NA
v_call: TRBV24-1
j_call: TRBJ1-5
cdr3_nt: TGTGCCACCAGTGAACGGTGGTCGGTCGAGCCCCAGCATTTT
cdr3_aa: CATSERWSVEPQHF

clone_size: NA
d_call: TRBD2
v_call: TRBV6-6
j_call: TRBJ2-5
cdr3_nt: TGTGCCAGCACCCAAGGACTAGCGGCAGCTCAAGAGACCCAGTACTTC
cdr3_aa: CASTQGLAAAQETQYF

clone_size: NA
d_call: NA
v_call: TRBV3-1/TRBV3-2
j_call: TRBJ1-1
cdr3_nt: TGTGCCAGCAGCTCACAGGGTGACACTGAAGCTTTCTTT
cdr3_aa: CASSSQGDTEAFF

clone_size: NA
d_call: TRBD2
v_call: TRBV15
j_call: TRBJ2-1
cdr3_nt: TGTGCCACCAGCAGAGGGGAAAGATCTAGCGGGGGGGAAAATGAGCAGTTCTTC
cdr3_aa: CATSRGERSSGGENEQFF

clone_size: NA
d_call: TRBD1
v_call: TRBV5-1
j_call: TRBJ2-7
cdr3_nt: TGCGCCAGCAGCTTGAAAGGGACAGGGGCTTCCTACGAGCAGTACTTC
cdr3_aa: CASSLKGTGASYEQYF

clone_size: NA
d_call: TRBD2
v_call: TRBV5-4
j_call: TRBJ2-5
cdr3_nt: TGTGCCAGCAGTCCTAGCGGGGGATTCCAAGAGACCCAGTACTTC
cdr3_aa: CASSPSGGFQETQYF

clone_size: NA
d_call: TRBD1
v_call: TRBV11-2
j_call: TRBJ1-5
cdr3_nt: TGTGCCAGCAGCTTATGGCCGGACAGGGAGAATCAGCCCCAGCATTTT
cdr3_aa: CASSLWPDRENQPQHF

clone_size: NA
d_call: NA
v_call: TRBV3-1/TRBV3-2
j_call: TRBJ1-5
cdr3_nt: TGTGCCAGCAGCCAAGGCAGGGGAGTTTCAGGCAATCAGCCCCAGCATTTT
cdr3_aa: CASSQGRGVSGNQPQHF

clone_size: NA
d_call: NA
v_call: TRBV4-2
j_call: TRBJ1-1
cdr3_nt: TGTGCCAGCAGCCAAGATCCAGGGCAGGGATACACTGAAGCTTTCTTT
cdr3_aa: CASSQDPGQGYTEAFF

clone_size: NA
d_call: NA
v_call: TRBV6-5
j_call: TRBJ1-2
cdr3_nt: TGTGCCGTACGTAAGGAGGGCTATGGCTACACCTTC
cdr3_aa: CAVRKEGYGYTF

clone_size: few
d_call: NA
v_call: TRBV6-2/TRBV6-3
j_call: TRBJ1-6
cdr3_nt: TGTGCCAGCAGTTACTCCGGGACACGTTCACCCCTCCACTTT
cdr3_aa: CASSYSGTRSPLHF

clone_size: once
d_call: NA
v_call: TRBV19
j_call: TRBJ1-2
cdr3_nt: TGTGCCAGTAGGCGTAACCCGGACAACCCTCCTGCCCATAACTATGGCTACACCTTC
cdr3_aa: CASRRNPDNPPAHNYGYTF

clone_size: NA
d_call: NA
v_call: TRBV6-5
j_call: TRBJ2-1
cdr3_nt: TGTGCCAGCAGACCGCCGGGCATGGGGGGTGAGCAGTTCTTC
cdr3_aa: CASRPPGMGGEQFF

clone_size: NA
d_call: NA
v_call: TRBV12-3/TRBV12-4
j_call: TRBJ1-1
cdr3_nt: TGTGCCAGCAGTCCTCACAGGGAAACTGAAGCTTTCTTT
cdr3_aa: CASSPHRETEAFF

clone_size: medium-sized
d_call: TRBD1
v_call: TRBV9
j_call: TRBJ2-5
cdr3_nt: TGTGCCAGCAGCGTGACGGGACAGACCCAAGAGACCCAGTACTTC
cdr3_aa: CASSVTGQTQETQYF

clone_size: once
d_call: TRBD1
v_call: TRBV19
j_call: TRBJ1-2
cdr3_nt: TGTGCCAGTAGGAACCCTTACAGGGGGCGATTGGATGGCTACACCTTC
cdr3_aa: CASRNPYRGRLDGYTF

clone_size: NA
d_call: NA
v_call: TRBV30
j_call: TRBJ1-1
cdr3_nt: TGTGCCTGGAGAAAGGGGGGGGTGAACACTGAAGCTTTCTTT
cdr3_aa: CAWRKGGVNTEAFF

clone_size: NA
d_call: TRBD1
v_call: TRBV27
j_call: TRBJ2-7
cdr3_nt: TGTGCCAGCAGAACATCCGGGACAGGGTTTTACGAGCAGTACTTC
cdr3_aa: CASRTSGTGFYEQYF

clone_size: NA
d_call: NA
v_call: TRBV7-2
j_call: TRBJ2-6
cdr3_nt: TGTGCCAGCAGCTCGCCGACTGTAATTTCGGCTGGGGCCAACGTCCTGACTTTC
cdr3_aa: CASSSPTVISAGANVLTF

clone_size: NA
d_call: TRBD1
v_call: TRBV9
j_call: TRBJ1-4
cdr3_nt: TGTGCCAGCAGCGTAGGTCAGGGACAGGGTAGAGAAAAACTGTTTTTT
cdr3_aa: CASSVGQGQGREKLFF

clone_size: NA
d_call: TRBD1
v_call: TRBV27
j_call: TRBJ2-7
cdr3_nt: TGTGCCAGCAGTTTATCGACAGGGGACGTGGTCTACGAGCAGTACTTC
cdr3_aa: CASSLSTGDVVYEQYF

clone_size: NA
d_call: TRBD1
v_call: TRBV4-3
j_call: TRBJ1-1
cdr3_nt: TGCGCCAGCAGCCTCGGACAGGGATCCGCTGAAGCTTTCTTT
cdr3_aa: CASSLGQGSAEAFF

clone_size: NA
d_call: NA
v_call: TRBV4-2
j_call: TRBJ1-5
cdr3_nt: TGTGCCAGCAGCCAAGATGGGGCGGGGTTGGATCAGCCCCAGCATTTT
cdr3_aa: CASSQDGAGLDQPQHF

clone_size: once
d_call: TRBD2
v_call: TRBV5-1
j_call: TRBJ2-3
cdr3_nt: TGCGCCAGCGGGCTAGCGGGGGGCACAGATACGCAGTATTTT
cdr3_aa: CASGLAGGTDTQYF

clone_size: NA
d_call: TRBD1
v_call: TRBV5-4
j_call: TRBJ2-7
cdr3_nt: TGTGCCAGCAGCTCAAGTCAGGGGGCGTCCTACGAGCAGTACTTC
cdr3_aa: CASSSSQGASYEQYF